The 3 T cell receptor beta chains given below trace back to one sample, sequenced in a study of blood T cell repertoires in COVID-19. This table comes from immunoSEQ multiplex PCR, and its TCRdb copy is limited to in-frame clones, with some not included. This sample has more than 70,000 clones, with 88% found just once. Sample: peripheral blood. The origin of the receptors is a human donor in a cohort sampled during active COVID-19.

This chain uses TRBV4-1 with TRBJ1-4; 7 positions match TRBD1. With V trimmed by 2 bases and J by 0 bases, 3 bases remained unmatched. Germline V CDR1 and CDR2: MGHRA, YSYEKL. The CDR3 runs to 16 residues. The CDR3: CASSQRDRSTNEKLFF. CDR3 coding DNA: TGCGCCAGCAGCCAAAGGGACAGATCAACTAATGAAAAACTGTTTTTT.

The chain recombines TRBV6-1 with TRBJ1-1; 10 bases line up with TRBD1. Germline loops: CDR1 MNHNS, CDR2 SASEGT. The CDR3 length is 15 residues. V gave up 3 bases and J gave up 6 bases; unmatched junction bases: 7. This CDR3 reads CASSEADRGQSEAFF. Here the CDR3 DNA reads TGTGCCAGCAGTGAGGCCGACAGGGGGCAGTCTGAAGCTTTCTTT.

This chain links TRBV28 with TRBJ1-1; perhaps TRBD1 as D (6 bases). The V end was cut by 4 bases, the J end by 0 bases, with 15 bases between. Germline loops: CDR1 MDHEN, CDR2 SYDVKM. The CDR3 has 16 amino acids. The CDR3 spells CASSYSGQPLNTEAFF. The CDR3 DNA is TGTGCCAGCAGTTACAGTGGACAGCCCTTGAACACTGAAGCTTTCTTT. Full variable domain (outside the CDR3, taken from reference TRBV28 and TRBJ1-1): DVKVTQSSRYLVKRTGEKVFLECVQDMDHENMFWYRQDPGLGLRLIYFSYDVKMKEKGDIPEGYSVSREKKERFSLILESASTNQTSMYLCASSYSGQPLNTEAFFGQGTRLTVV.